Shown below are 2 T cell receptor beta chains from a single sample sequenced in a study of T cells in Graves' hyperthyroidism and ophthalmopathy. RNA transcripts yielded amplified TCR beta CDR3 regions. First-round RT-PCR of the TCR CDR3 relied on the HTBI primer set. TCRdb ran MiXCR on the multiplex PCR reads and lists one entry per CDR3 protein. The sample yields hundreds of thousands of distinct CDR3 sequences, about 38% seen once. The sample consisted of blood. The source of these receptors is a man aged 18 to 35 with Graves' hyperthyroidism.

Turning to this clonotype: Germline and junction disagree at one end, which may indicate a read error. J is TRBJ2-6 and V is TRBV20-1; D remains unclear. Germline V gene sequence: CDR1 DFQATT, CDR2 SNEGSKA (reference sequence). The CDR3 spans 9 residues. CDR3 region: CSAREGSAF. The CDR3 DNA is TGCAGTGCTAGAGAAGGCTCCGCCTTT.

This clonotype was seen many times. The chain combines TRBV29-1 with TRBJ1-1, with D possibly TRBD1 on 6 matching bases. The V and J ends lost 2 bases and 3 bases respectively, with 10 bases between them. The CDR3 length is 13 residues. Germline V gene data show CDR1 as SQVTM and CDR2 as ANQGSEA. CDR3 nucleotides: TGCAGCGTTGAATACAGGGCGGACACTGAAGCTTTCTTT. Its translation: CSVEYRADTEAFF.